Listed below are T cell receptor beta chains from one sample, sequenced in a study of blood T cells in healthy people across ages. TCRdb ran MiXCR on the 5' RACE reads and lists one entry per CDR3 protein. The table has roughly 1,700,000 distinct CDR3 sequences, 28% seen once; the top ten hold 7.7%. Sample: blood. Receptor source: a woman younger than 45 in good health. CDR3s include the opening cysteine and the closing phenylalanine or tryptophan. The D gene is left open where the match is weak. The size entry is marked missing in some rows and otherwise reads once, few, many or a size class.

clone size	V gene	D gene	J gene	CDR3 protein	CDR3 DNA
few	TRBV7-9	TRBD1	TRBJ2-7	CASSLWTGPAEQYF	TGTGCCAGCAGCTTATGGACAGGCCCCGCGGAGCAGTACTTC
-	TRBV7-9	-	TRBJ2-3	CASSLVQGHTQYF	TGTGCCAGCAGCTTAGTCCAAGGGCATACGCAGTATTTT
-	TRBV6-4	TRBD2	TRBJ2-7	CASSASGGARDEQYF	TGTGCCAGCAGTGCTAGCGGGGGGGCCAGAGACGAGCAGTACTTC
few	TRBV7-2	TRBD2	TRBJ2-5	CASSPPGWEGPQETQYF	TGTGCCAGCAGCCCCCCCGGGTGGGAGGGCCCCCAAGAGACCCAGTACTTC
many	TRBV29-1	-	TRBJ2-1	CSVEGFSVGGVDEQFF	TGCAGCGTTGAGGGTTTTAGTGTAGGTGGTGTAGATGAGCAGTTCTTC
many	TRBV9	-	TRBJ1-1	CASSVGPNTEAFF	TGTGCCAGCAGCGTAGGTCCGAACACTGAAGCTTTCTTT
few	TRBV7-9	TRBD2	TRBJ2-5	CASSSGTSGGYGQETQYF	TGTGCCAGCAGCTCAGGGACTAGCGGGGGGTACGGACAAGAGACCCAGTACTTC
few	TRBV29-1	TRBD2	TRBJ2-3	CSAGQRGGTDTQYF	TGCAGCGCTGGGCAGCGGGGGGGCACAGATACGCAGTATTTT
few	TRBV7-9	TRBD2	TRBJ2-1	CASSERLAGFNEQFF	TGTGCCAGCAGCGAGAGACTAGCGGGATTCAATGAGCAGTTCTTC
many	TRBV5-1	-	TRBJ2-6	CASSAGTGDRGANVLTF	TGCGCCAGCAGCGCAGGGACGGGTGATAGAGGGGCCAACGTCCTGACTTTC
-	TRBV12-3/TRBV12-4	-	TRBJ2-1	CASRPAEVHYEQFF	TGTGCCAGCAGACCCGCGGAGGTACACTATGAGCAGTTCTTC
few	TRBV21-1	-	TRBJ2-2	CASTHTTGTGVTGELFF	TGTGCCAGCACCCATACGACCGGGACAGGGGTCACCGGGGAGCTGTTTTTT
many	TRBV29-1	-	TRBJ2-1	CSVEARQADNEQFF	TGCAGCGTTGAGGCCCGACAGGCCGACAATGAGCAGTTCTTC
-	TRBV4-2	TRBD1	TRBJ1-2	CTSSPHPQGANYGYTF	TGTACCAGCAGCCCCCACCCACAGGGGGCGAACTATGGCTACACCTTC
-	TRBV5-1	-	TRBJ2-7	CASSLEPLGDEQYF	TGCGCCAGCAGCTTGGAACCTCTAGGGGACGAGCAGTACTTC
many	TRBV20-1	-	TRBJ2-5	CSARDLARGVKETQYF	TGCAGTGCTAGAGATTTAGCGAGGGGGGTCAAAGAGACCCAGTACTTC
-	TRBV5-1	-	TRBJ1-2	CASSLGQASWGYTF	TGCGCCAGCAGCTTGGGACAGGCCTCTTGGGGCTACACCTTC
-	TRBV2	-	TRBJ2-5	CASSEVRTSSETQYF	TGTGCCAGCAGTGAGGTCCGCACTAGTTCGGAGACCCAGTACTTC
few	TRBV6-1	TRBD2	TRBJ2-7	CASTEAPQGLGYEQYF	TGTGCCAGCACCGAAGCCCCGCAGGGACTAGGCTACGAGCAGTACTTC
-	TRBV5-5	TRBD1	TRBJ1-1	CASSTDRGYTEAFF	TGTGCCAGCAGCACTGACAGGGGGTACACTGAAGCTTTCTTT
once	TRBV5-1	-	TRBJ2-1	CASSLYSAVNEQFF	TGCGCCAGCAGCTTGTATAGCGCAGTTAATGAGCAGTTCTTC
-	TRBV29-1	-	TRBJ2-3	CSVAWSGERNTQYF	TGCAGCGTTGCGTGGTCGGGAGAACGAAATACGCAGTATTTT
-	TRBV5-1	TRBD1	TRBJ2-2	CASSRGDRGPSTGELFF	TGCGCCAGCAGCAGGGGGGACAGGGGGCCGAGCACCGGGGAGCTGTTTTTT
-	TRBV6-5	-	TRBJ2-2	CASAGGTELTGELFF	TGTGCCAGCGCAGGAGGGACAGAACTCACCGGGGAGCTGTTTTTT
-	TRBV20-1	TRBD1	TRBJ2-1	CSACPGQADNEQFF	TGCAGTGCTTGCCCGGGACAGGCCGACAATGAGCAGTTCTTC
-	TRBV4-3	TRBD1	TRBJ2-7	CARSQDLGQGSDEQYF	TGCGCCCGCAGCCAAGATCTAGGACAGGGTAGCGACGAGCAGTACTTC
-	TRBV5-4	TRBD1	TRBJ2-5	CASSDQGASLGETQYF	TGTGCCAGCAGCGACCAGGGGGCTAGTTTGGGAGAGACCCAGTACTTC
-	TRBV14	-	TRBJ2-1	CASSPRGSYEQFF	TGTGCCAGCAGCCCACGGGGGTCGTATGAGCAGTTCTTC
many	TRBV20-1	-	TRBJ2-7	CSAVTDFRFYEQYF	TGCAGTGCCGTGACTGACTTTAGGTTCTACGAGCAGTACTTC
many	TRBV6-5	-	TRBJ2-4	CASSYGWGGKNIQYF	TGTGCCAGCAGTTACGGTTGGGGCGGCAAAAACATTCAGTACTTC
-	TRBV5-1	-	TRBJ2-5	CASSRYPQETQYF	TGCGCCAGCAGCCGATACCCCCAAGAGACCCAGTACTTC
few	TRBV4-2	TRBD2	TRBJ2-2	CASSKGGVSGLTGELFF	TGTGCCAGCAGCAAGGGAGGGGTTAGCGGGCTGACCGGGGAGCTGTTTTTT
-	TRBV2	TRBD1	TRBJ1-5	CASSGGGAYQPQHF	TGTGCCAGCAGCGGAGGGGGCGCCTATCAGCCCCAGCATTTT
many	TRBV12-5	-	TRBJ2-5	CASGWYNSPLETQYF	TGTGCTAGTGGTTGGTACAACAGCCCGCTAGAGACCCAGTACTTC
many	TRBV20-1	-	TRBJ1-2	CSARGQDRVYGYTF	TGCAGTGCTAGGGGCCAGGACAGAGTATATGGCTACACCTTC
-	TRBV29-1	-	TRBJ1-1	CSVAAGGWTKAFF	TGCAGCGTTGCGGCGGGCGGGTGGACTAAAGCTTTCTTT
few	TRBV18	-	TRBJ2-4	CASSPGGQSGVEQYF	TGTGCCAGCTCACCAGGGGGACAATCAGGAGTAGAGCAGTACTTC
many	TRBV7-8	-	TRBJ2-5	CASSLGRGFQETQYF	TGTGCCAGCAGCTTAGGAAGGGGATTTCAAGAGACCCAGTACTTC
few	TRBV7-3	-	TRBJ1-1	CASSLLARTLGFVNTEAFF	TGTGCCAGCAGCTTACTTGCCCGTACCCTTGGGTTCGTGAACACTGAAGCTTTCTTT
-	TRBV5-1	TRBD2	TRBJ2-1	CASSLSLAEAGEQFF	TGCGCCAGCAGCTTAAGCCTAGCGGAGGCGGGTGAGCAGTTCTTC
-	TRBV11-3	-	TRBJ2-1	CASSQQVGEQQFF	TGTGCCAGCAGCCAACAGGTCGGGGAACAGCAGTTCTTC